This T cell receptor beta chain was recovered during a study of T-cell reconstitution after alpha-beta-depleted transplantation in children. General study points: Roughly two months post-transplant, alpha-beta T cells reportedly originated from several hundred graft clones that had expanded. Newly generated T cells supplied most T-cell counts and diversity one year post-transplant.

This clonotype was detected only a few times. Antigen: not known. V was cut by 6 bases and J by 11 bases, with 21 bases left in between. Germline CDR1 reads DFQATT; CDR2 reads SNEGSKA (reference sequence). The CDR3 is 13 residues long. It was with unique molecular identifiers that the TCRbeta library was prepared. TCRdb re-called the PCR reads through MiXCR, storing one row per CDR3 protein. The sample has fewer than 450,000 distinct CDR3 sequences, about a sixth seen once. The chain combines TRBV20-1 with TRBJ2-3; D is possibly TRBD2 (6 bases). This sample comprised PBMCs, mostly from graft donor cells, obtained 360 days after TCRalphabeta/CD19-depleted stem cell transplant. This TCR was recovered from a male patient between 2 and 10 years old who had a stem cell transplant for acute lymphoblastic leukemia, so the T cells may come from the graft donor. The CDR3: CSAPRRGSLLQYF. CDR3 nucleotide sequence: TGCAGTGCCCCCCGGCGGGGTTCCCTTTTGCAGTATTTT.